The 19 T cell receptor beta chains in this list originate from one sample, sequenced in a study of T cell repertoires in cytomegalovirus infection. One entry per CDR3 protein, called by TCRdb with MiXCR from the reads. This sample yields 490,000 or so distinct CDR3 sequences, of which over 9% are seen a single time; more than 8.5% belongs to the top ten. Sequencing used PBMCs. The receptors here all came from a human donor in good health (CMV status not recorded). Some clones in this sample may be carry-over from other donors' samples.

This clonotype came up many times. Written as DNA, the CDR3 is TGTGCCAGCACAAGCAGGGTTTTTTACTATGGCTACACCTTC. This translates into CASTSRVFYYGYTF. This chain joins TRBV6-4 and TRBJ1-2, with a tentative D call TRBD1 (5 bases). The germline V and J ends were trimmed by 7 bases and 3 bases, with 15 bases remaining between them. The CDR3 contains 14 residues. The germline V gene encodes CDR1 MRHNA and CDR2 SNTAGT.

The chain joins TRBV12-3 or TRBV12-4 to TRBJ1-1; TRBD1 is a possible D gene (5 bases). This CDR3 comprises 13 residues. V gave up 4 bases and J gave up 5 bases, with 11 bases separating them. Here the CDR3 reads CASSSPRGTEAFF. CDR3 DNA: TGTGCCAGCAGTTCCCCTCGGGGGACTGAAGCTTTCTTT.

Ten or more counts support this clonotype. The chain couples TRBV7-3 to TRBJ2-2, with D possibly matching TRBD1 (5 bases). The V gene lost 5 bases and the J gene lost 4 bases, with 11 bases spanning the gap. Germline V lookup: CDR1 SGHTA, CDR2 FQGTGA. The CDR3 covers 14 residues. CDR3 in amino acids: CASSLTGATGELFF. CDR3 DNA: TGTGCCAGCAGCCTTACAGGTGCCACCGGGGAGCTGTTTTTT.

This clonotype was seen a few times. The chain has TRBV5-1 and TRBJ2-1; D perhaps matches TRBD2 (5 bases). Germline-derived CDR1 and CDR2 are SGHRS and YFSETQ. V was clipped by 4 bases and J by 2 bases, with 16 bases between them. The CDR3 contains 16 residues. CDR3 residues: CASSAEGGPAYNEQFF. CDR3 nucleotide sequence: TGCGCCAGCAGCGCCGAGGGCGGGCCAGCCTACAATGAGCAGTTCTTC. The full variable domain, rest sourced from reference TRBV5-1 and TRBJ2-1, is KAGVTQTPRYLIKTRGQQVTLSCSPISGHRSVSWYQQTPGQGLQFLFEYFSETQRNKGNFPGRFSGRQFSNSRSEMNVSTLELGDSALYLCASSAEGGPAYNEQFFGPGTRLTVL.

This clonotype was picked up many times. The chain employs TRBV3-1 and TRBJ2-3, with D perhaps matching TRBD1 or TRBD2 (6 bases each). The CDR3 sequence is 13 residues long. CDR1 and CDR2 (germline): LGHDT, YNNKEL (reference sequence). The germline V and J ends were trimmed by 4 bases and 4 bases, with 9 bases remaining between them. CDR3 region: CASSLGGPDTQYF. The CDR3 bases are TGTGCCAGCAGCCTTGGGGGGCCAGATACGCAGTATTTT.

The rearrangement joins TRBV6-1 to TRBJ2-1; no clear D. V lost 0 bases to trimming and J lost 0 bases, with 9 bases between them. Germline assignment: CDR1 MNHNS and CDR2 SASEGT. The CDR3 has 16 residues. CDR3 loop: CASSEAEYSSYNEQFF. In DNA, the CDR3 is TGTGCCAGCAGTGAAGCGGAGTACAGCTCCTACAATGAGCAGTTCTTC.

Concerning this clonotype: Possible read error: a much larger clone is one base away. J is TRBJ1-6 and V is TRBV6-5; D perhaps matches TRBD1 (6 bases). The V end was cut by 5 bases, the J end by 9 bases, with 20 bases between. From germline, CDR1 is MNHEY and CDR2 SVGAGI. The CDR3 runs to 16 residues. CDR3: CASSPVRGAWGSPLHF. CDR3 DNA sequence: TGTGCCAGCAGTCCTGTACGGGGGGCTTGGGGTTCACCCCTCCACTTT.

Of note for this clonotype: This sequence may be a read error, since a much larger clone differs from it by one base. This rearrangement joins TRBV25-1 to TRBJ1-1; D not resolved. Germline V lookup: CDR1 MGHDK, CDR2 SYGVNS. Trimming removed 2 bases at V and 4 bases at J, with 5 bases between. CDR3 length: 12 amino acids. The CDR3 loop reads CASSEEGTEAFF. The DNA of the CDR3 is TGTGCCAGCAGTGAAGAAGGCACTGAAGCTTTCTTT.

This clonotype was recorded a few times. CDR3 sequence reads: CASSSEAGYGETQYF. For the CDR3, the DNA is TGTGCCAGCAGCTCAGAAGCGGGGTACGGAGAGACCCAGTACTTC. The J gene is TRBJ2-5, the V gene TRBV7-3; 7 bases are shared with TRBD2. Germline V gene sequence: CDR1 SGHTA, CDR2 FQGTGA. The CDR3 contains 15 residues. J lost 4 bases, V lost 4 bases, and 9 bases had no gene match.

This clonotype was seen repeatedly, ten times or more. The rearrangement uses TRBV7-9 and TRBJ2-7, with D unresolved. CDR1 and CDR2 (germline): SEHNR, FQNEAQ (reference sequence). Trimming removed 5 bases from V and 2 bases from J, with 13 bases in between. The CDR3 totals 14 residues. The CDR3 coding sequence is TGTGCCAGCAGCCCCGCCATGGCCGCCTACGAGCAGTACTTC. This sequence encodes CASSPAMAAYEQYF.

This clonotype was detected many times. The CDR3 is CAISESRTAQSYTF. Written as DNA, the CDR3 is TGTGCCATCAGTGAGTCAAGGACAGCCCAGAGCTACACCTTC. The chain combines TRBV10-3 with TRBJ1-2; possibly TRBD1 for D (6 bases). The CDR3 totals 14 residues. The germline V and J ends were trimmed by 0 bases and 9 bases, with 14 bases remaining between them. In germline, CDR1 is ENHRY, CDR2 SYGVKD.

In this sample, this clonotype turned up many times. The V gene is TRBV24-1, the J gene TRBJ2-5, with D possibly TRBD2 on 5 matching bases. V dropped 4 bases and J dropped 7 bases, with 12 bases sitting between them. Germline CDR1 is KGHDR and CDR2 is SFDVKD. The CDR3 covers 13 residues. In DNA, the CDR3 is TGTGCCACCAGTGACGGGCCAGAGGGGACCCAGTACTTC. Residues: CATSDGPEGTQYF.

This clonotype showed up many times. V usage is TRBV2 and J usage is TRBJ2-2; a weak D match, TRBD1 (7 bases). Germline V gene lookup returns CDR1 SNHLY and CDR2 FYNNEI. There are 17 residues in the CDR3. V lost 3 bases to trimming and J lost 4 bases, with 18 bases between them. CDR3 nucleotide sequence: TGTGCCAGCAGTGATCCAGGGGGGACCCGAAGCACCGGGGAGCTGTTTTTT. This codes for CASSDPGGTRSTGELFF. Filled out from reference TRBV2 and TRBJ2-2, the complete variable domain reads EPEVTQTPSHQVTQMGQEVILRCVPISNHLYFYWYRQILGQKVEFLVSFYNNEISEKSEIFDDQFSVERPDGSNFTLKIRSTKLEDSAMYFCASSDPGGTRSTGELFFGEGSRLTVL.

This clonotype was seen ten or more times. The rearrangement uses TRBV5-1 and TRBJ2-3; no clear D gene. CDR1 and CDR2 (germline): SGHRS, YFSETQ. V was shortened by 4 bases and J by 4 bases, with 13 bases between the two germline ends. The CDR3 totals 14 residues. In DNA, the CDR3 is TGCGCCAGCAGCCCTAACGGGTTAGCAGATACGCAGTATTTT. It translates to CASSPNGLADTQYF.

In its sample, this clonotype was seen many times. V usage is TRBV5-6 and J usage is TRBJ1-5, with a tentative D call TRBD1 (5 bases). CDR1 SGHDT and CDR2 YYEEEE come from the germline V gene. The CDR3 consists of 15 residues. V was trimmed by 4 bases and J by 3 bases, leaving 14 bases between them. The CDR3 nucleotides read TGTGCCAGCAGCCCGGGACCTAAAGACAATCAGCCCCAGCATTTT. Protein sequence: CASSPGPKDNQPQHF. Filled out from reference TRBV5-6 and TRBJ1-5, the complete variable domain reads DAGVTQSPTHLIKTRGQQVTLRCSPKSGHDTVSWYQQALGQGPQFIFQYYEEEERQRGNFPDRFSGHQFPNYSSELNVNALLLGDSALYLCASSPGPKDNQPQHFGDGTRLSIL.

This clonotype has more than one count but fewer than ten. The gene calls are TRBV23-1 and TRBJ1-5; maybe TRBD1 (6 bases). TRBV23-1 is sorted into the ORF group, with uncertain function. Trimming removed 1 base from V and 0 bases from J, with 10 bases in between. This CDR3 has 16 residues. Here the CDR3 DNA reads TGCGCCAGCAGTCAATACAGGGACCCTAGCAATCAGCCCCAGCATTTT. Residues: CASSQYRDPSNQPQHF.

This clonotype was counted only a few times. The rearrangement links TRBV6-2 or TRBV6-3 to TRBJ2-5, with D possibly being TRBD1 (5 bases). Germline V CDR1 and CDR2: MNHEY, SVGEGT. V was clipped by 2 bases and J by 3 bases, with 13 bases between them. The CDR3 runs to 15 residues. CDR3 DNA sequence: TGTGCCAGCAGTTACACTAACAGGATTAAAGAGACCCAGTACTTC. Translated, it gives CASSYTNRIKETQYF.

The sample holds a few counts of this clonotype. The chain has TRBV2 and TRBJ2-7; 7 bases agree with TRBD2. The germline gives CDR1 SNHLY, CDR2 FYNNEI. This CDR3 contains 11 residues. CDR3 region: CVQRGRNEQYF. The CDR3 DNA sequence: TGTGTCCAGCGGGGCCGGAACGAGCAGTACTTC. The full variable domain, with the rest looked up from reference TRBV2 and TRBJ2-7, is EPEVTQTPSHQVTQMGQEVILRCVPISNHLYFYWYRQILGQKVEFLVSFYNNEISEKSEIFDDQFSVERPDGSNFTLKIRSTKLEDSAMYFCVQRGRNEQYFGPGTRLTVT.

This clonotype has at least ten counts. This chain uses TRBV19 with TRBJ1-5, with 7 bases that match TRBD1. V shed 7 bases and J 2 bases; nucleotides not matched to a gene: 11. CDR1 is LNHDA, CDR2 SQIVND, per germline (reference sequence). There are 16 residues in the CDR3. CDR3 sequence (DNA): TGTGCCAGTACCTCCCAGGGAGGGGGCGGCAATCAGCCCCAGCATTTT. It encodes CASTSQGGGGNQPQHF.